The sequence of this T cell receptor (beta chain) was determined in a study of blood T cell repertoires in COVID-19. Study overall: Material from acute and convalescent COVID-19 was sourced from the United States, Italy and Spain.

TCRdb keeps only in-frame clones here, not all; method: immunoSEQ multiplex PCR. The sample shows around 71,000 clones, about four fifths of them seen only once. The ends lost 3 bases at V and 2 bases at J; junction bases unmatched: 10. The CDR3 has 16 amino acids. Germline assignment: CDR1 LGHNA and CDR2 YSLEER. The receptor was isolated from a man aged 65-85 years with acute or convalescent COVID-19. Sequencing used peripheral blood. The rearrangement links TRBV4-3 to TRBJ2-7; the match to TRBD2 covers 7 bases. This CDR3 reads CASSQDISGNPYEQYF. The CDR3 nucleotides are TGCGCCAGCAGCCAGGATATCAGCGGGAACCCCTACGAGCAGTACTTC.